This TCR beta chain came from a study of blood T cells in healthy people across ages. Background on the study: Every two T cells gave about one barcoded beta molecule via template switching. Study observations and caveats: It was held that diversity estimates obtained from one million T cells represented underestimates. Diversity of TCR beta per million T cells declined in a roughly linear way with age.

It was with a sample-barcoded 5' primer and a J-beta primer mix that a second PCR of roughly 6 to 12 cycles was run. TCRdb processed the 5' RACE reads anew with MiXCR; each CDR3 protein has one entry. Among more than 550,000 distinct CDR3 sequences, about 20% were seen once, and the ten largest hold around a fifth. Every donor contributed about 10 milliliters of peripheral blood by blood draw. In the case of this clonotype: What it binds is unknown.

This CDR3 has 16 amino acids. CDR1 is SEHNR and CDR2 is FQNEAQ in the germline V gene (reference sequence). This sequence joins TRBV7-9 and TRBJ2-5; D unclear. Judging by the DNA end, TRBJ2-1 fits better; the J call may be wrong. The clonotype was recovered from a man between 65 and 85 years old in good health. The sequenced sample consisted of blood. The CDR3 DNA reads as TGTGCCAGCAGCCTCGGTCTGGGGAAGCAGGACAATGAGCAGTTCTTC. Encoded protein: CASSLGLGKQDNEQFF.